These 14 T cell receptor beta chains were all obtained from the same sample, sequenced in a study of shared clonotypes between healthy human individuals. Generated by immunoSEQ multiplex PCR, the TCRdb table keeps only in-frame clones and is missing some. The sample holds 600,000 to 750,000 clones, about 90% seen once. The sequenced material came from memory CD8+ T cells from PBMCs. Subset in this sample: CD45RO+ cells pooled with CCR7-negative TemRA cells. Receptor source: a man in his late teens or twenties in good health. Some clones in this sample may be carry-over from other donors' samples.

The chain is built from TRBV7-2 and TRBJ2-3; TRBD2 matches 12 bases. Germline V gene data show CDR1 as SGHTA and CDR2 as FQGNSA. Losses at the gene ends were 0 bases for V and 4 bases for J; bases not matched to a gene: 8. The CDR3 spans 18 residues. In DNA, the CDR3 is TGTGCCAGCAGCTTAGCCCCGCCGACTAGCGGGAGTGCAGATACGCAGTATTTT. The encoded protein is CASSLAPPTSGSADTQYF. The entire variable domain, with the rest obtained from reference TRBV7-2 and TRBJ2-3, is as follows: GAGVSQSPSNKVTEKGKDVELRCDPISGHTALYWYRQSLGQGLEFLIYFQGNSAPDKSGLPSDRFSAERTGGSVSTLTIQRTQQEDSAVYLCASSLAPPTSGSADTQYFGPGTRLTVL.

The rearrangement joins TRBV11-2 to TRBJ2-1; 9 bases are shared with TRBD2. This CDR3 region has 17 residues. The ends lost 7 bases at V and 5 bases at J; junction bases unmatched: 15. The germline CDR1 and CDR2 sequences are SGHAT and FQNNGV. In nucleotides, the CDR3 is TGTGCCAGCACCTTTTTCTGGACTAGCGAAAACGACAATGAGCAGTTCTTC. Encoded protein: CASTFFWTSENDNEQFF.

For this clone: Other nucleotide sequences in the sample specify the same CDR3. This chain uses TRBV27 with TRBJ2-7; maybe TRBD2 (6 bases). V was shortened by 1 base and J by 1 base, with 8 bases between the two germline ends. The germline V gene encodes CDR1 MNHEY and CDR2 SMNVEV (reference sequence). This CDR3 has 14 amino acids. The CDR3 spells CASSLWGRSYEQYF. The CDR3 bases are TGTGCCAGCAGTTTATGGGGGAGGTCCTACGAGCAGTACTTC.

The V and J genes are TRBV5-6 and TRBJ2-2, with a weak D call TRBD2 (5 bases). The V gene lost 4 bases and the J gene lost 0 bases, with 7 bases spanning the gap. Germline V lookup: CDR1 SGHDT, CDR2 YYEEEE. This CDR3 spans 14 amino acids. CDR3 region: CASSTGTNTGELFF. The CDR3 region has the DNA TGTGCCAGCAGCACCGGGACGAACACCGGGGAGCTGTTTTTT.

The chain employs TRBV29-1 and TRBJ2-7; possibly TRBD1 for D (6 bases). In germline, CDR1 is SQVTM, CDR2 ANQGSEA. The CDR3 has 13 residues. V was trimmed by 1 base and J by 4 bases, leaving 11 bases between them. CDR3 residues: CSVEGGPPYEQYF. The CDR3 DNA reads TGCAGCGTTGAAGGGGGGCCCCCTTACGAGCAGTACTTC.

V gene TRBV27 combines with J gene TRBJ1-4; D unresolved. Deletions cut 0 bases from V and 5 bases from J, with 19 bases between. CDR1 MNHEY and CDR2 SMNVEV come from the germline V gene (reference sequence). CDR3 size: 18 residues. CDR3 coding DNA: TGTGCCAGCAGTTTATCGAGCAGAGTCTCAAGCCCGAATGAAAAACTGTTTTTT. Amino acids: CASSLSSRVSSPNEKLFF.

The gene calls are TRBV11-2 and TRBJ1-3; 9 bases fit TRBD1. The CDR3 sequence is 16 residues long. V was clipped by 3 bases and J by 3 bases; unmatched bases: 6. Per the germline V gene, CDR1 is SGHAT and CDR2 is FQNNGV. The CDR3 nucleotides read TGTGCCAGCAGCTTGGCACAGGGGGCGTATGGAAACACCATATATTTT. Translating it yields CASSLAQGAYGNTIYF.

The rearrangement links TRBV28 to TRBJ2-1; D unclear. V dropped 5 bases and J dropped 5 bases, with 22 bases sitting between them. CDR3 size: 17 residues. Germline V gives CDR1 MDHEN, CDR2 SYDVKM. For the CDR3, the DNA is TGTGCCAGCAGTCTCTATGGCCCCTTCGGTGAGCACAATGAGCAGTTCTTC. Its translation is CASSLYGPFGEHNEQFF.

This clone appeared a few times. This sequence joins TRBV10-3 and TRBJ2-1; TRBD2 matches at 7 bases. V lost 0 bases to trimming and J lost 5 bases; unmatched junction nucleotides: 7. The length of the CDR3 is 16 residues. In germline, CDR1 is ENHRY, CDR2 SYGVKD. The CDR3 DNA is TGTGCCATCAGTGAGTCTGGGACTACCCTCGACAATGAGCAGTTCTTC. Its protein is CAISESGTTLDNEQFF.

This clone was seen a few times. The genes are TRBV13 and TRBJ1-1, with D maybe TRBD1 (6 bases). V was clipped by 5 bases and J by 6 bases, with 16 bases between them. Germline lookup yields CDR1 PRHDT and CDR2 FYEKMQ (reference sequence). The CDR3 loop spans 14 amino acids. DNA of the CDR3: TGTGCCAGCAGCCAACAGGGCCGTTGGTCTGAAGCTTTCTTT. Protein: CASSQQGRWSEAFF.

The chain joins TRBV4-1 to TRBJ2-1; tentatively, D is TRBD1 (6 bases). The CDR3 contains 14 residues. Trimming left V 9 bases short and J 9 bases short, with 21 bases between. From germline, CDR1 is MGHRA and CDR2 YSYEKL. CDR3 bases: TGCGCCAGTCGTGAGGGGGTTTGGGTTACTGAGCAGTTCTTC. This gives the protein CASREGVWVTEQFF.

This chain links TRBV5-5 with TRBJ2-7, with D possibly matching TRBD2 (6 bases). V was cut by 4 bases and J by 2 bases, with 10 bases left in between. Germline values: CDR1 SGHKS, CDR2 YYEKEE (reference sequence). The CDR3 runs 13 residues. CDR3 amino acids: CASSTRLAYEQYF. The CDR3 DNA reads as TGTGCCAGCAGCACAAGACTAGCCTACGAGCAGTACTTC.

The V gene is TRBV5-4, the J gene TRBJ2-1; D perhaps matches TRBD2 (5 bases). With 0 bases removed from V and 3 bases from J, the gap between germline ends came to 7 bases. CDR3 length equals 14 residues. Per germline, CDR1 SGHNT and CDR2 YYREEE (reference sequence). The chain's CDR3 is CASSLAGIYNEQFF. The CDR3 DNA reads TGTGCCAGCAGCTTGGCCGGGATCTACAATGAGCAGTTCTTC.

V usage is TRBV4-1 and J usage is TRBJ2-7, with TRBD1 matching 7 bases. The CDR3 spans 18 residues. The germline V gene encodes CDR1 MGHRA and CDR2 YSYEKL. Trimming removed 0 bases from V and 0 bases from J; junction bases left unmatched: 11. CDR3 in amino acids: CASSQDVGRTGFSYEQYF. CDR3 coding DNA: TGCGCCAGCAGCCAAGATGTAGGCCGGACAGGATTCTCCTACGAGCAGTACTTC.